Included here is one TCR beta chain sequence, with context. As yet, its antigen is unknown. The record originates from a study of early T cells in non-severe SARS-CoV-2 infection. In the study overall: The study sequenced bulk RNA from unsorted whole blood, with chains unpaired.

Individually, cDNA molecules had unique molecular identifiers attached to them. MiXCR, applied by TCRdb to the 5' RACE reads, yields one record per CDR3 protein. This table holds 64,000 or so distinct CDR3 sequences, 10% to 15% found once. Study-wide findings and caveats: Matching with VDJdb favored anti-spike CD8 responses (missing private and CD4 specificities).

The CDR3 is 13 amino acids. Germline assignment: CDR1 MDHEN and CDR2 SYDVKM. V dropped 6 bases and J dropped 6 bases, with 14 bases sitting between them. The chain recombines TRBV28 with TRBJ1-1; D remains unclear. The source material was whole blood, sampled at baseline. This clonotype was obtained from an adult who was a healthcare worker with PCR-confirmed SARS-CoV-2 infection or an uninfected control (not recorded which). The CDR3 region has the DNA TGTGCCAGCAGCTCCGCCGGGAGGGCTGAAGCTTTCTTT. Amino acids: CASSSAGRAEAFF.